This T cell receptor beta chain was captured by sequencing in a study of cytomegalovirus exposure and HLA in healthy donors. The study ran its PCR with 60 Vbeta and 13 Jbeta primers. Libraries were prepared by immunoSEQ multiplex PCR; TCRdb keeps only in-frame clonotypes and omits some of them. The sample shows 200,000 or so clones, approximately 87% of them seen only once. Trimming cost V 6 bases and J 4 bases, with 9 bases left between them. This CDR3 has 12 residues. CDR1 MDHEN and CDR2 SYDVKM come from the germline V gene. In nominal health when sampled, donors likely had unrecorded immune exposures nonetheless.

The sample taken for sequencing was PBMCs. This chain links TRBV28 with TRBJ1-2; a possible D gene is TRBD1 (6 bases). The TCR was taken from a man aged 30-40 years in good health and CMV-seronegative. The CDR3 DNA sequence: TGTGCCAGCAGGCAGGGGAGCTATGGCTACACCTTC. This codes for CASRQGSYGYTF.